What follows are 22 T cell receptor beta chains derived from one specimen sequenced in a study of cytomegalovirus exposure and HLA in healthy donors. Generated by immunoSEQ multiplex PCR, the TCRdb table keeps only in-frame clones and is missing some. The sample has 250,000 to 350,000 clones; 70% to 90% are singletons. What was sequenced was PBMCs. All receptors come from a woman between 18 and 30 years old in good health and CMV-seronegative.

This chain connects TRBV6-5 to TRBJ2-7, with a weak D call TRBD2 (5 bases). Germline lookup yields CDR1 MNHEY and CDR2 SVGAGI. The CDR3 covers 14 residues. Trimming removed 5 bases at V and 4 bases at J, with 15 bases between. The CDR3 nucleotides read TGTGCCAGCAGTCCGCCCTACGGGGAGTACGAGCAGTACTTC. Amino acid sequence: CASSPPYGEYEQYF.

The chain employs TRBV9 and TRBJ2-1; TRBD2 agrees at 9 bases. Trimming removed 0 bases from V and 5 bases from J; junction bases left unmatched: 12. CDR1 and CDR2 from the germline V gene are SGDLS and YYNGEE. The CDR3 loop spans 18 amino acids. The CDR3 region is CASSVVGMASGNNNEQFF. For the CDR3, the DNA is TGTGCCAGCAGCGTAGTTGGTATGGCTAGCGGGAATAACAATGAGCAGTTCTTC.

The chain is built from TRBV11-1 and TRBJ2-5; D perhaps matches TRBD1 (5 bases). Deletions cut 1 base from V and 1 base from J, with 10 bases between. The CDR3 loop spans 15 amino acids. Per germline, CDR1 SGHAT and CDR2 FQDESV (reference sequence). The CDR3 region is CASSLGPGSQETQYF. The CDR3 DNA reads as TGTGCCAGCAGCTTAGGTCCAGGGTCCCAAGAGACCCAGTACTTC.

This clone was seen once. The chain recombines TRBV4-1 with TRBJ2-2, with D unresolved. The CDR3 length is 15 residues. Trimming took 0 bases from V and 6 from J, leaving 11 bases between them. Germline CDR1 and CDR2: MGHRA and YSYEKL. The CDR3 here is CASSQEGRPAGELFF. CDR3 in DNA: TGCGCCAGCAGCCAAGAGGGCCGGCCGGCCGGGGAGCTGTTTTTT.

The chain couples TRBV6-5 to TRBJ1-1; a possible D gene is TRBD1 (6 bases). Germline lookup yields CDR1 MNHEY and CDR2 SVGAGI. The V gene lost 3 bases and the J gene lost 1 base, with 9 bases spanning the gap. The CDR3 extends over 14 amino acids. The CDR3 sequence is CASSYGGANTEAFF. The CDR3 DNA reads TGTGCCAGCAGTTATGGGGGGGCGAACACTGAAGCTTTCTTT.

This sequence joins TRBV6-6 and TRBJ2-7, with 11 bases lining up with TRBD2. V lost 4 bases and J lost 1; bases outside the gene matches: 3. Germline CDR1 MNHNY, CDR2 SVGAGI (reference sequence). This CDR3 contains 15 residues. The CDR3 DNA sequence: TGTGCCAGCAGTTCACTAGCGGGAGTTTCCTACGAGCAGTACTTC. It codes for CASSSLAGVSYEQYF.

This sequence joins TRBV9 and TRBJ2-1, with D maybe TRBD2 (6 bases). This CDR3 has 18 amino acids. The V gene's germline CDR1 is SGDLS and CDR2 YYNGEE. Trimming cost V 4 bases and J 4 bases, with 24 bases left between them. CDR3 amino acids: CASSPRIEAGLTYNEQFF. DNA of the CDR3: TGTGCCAGCAGCCCACGAATCGAGGCGGGGCTGACATACAATGAGCAGTTCTTC.

The J gene is TRBJ2-7, the V gene TRBV5-8; 13 bases align to TRBD2. The V segment lost 0 bases and the J segment 6 bases; nucleotides outside the gene matches: 3. The length of the CDR3 is 15 residues. Germline values: CDR1 SGHTS, CDR2 YDEGEE. The DNA of the CDR3 is TGTGCCAGCAGCTTGGGACTAGCGGGAGGAGGCGAGCAGTACTTC. As protein: CASSLGLAGGGEQYF.

This clone has only one observation. V is TRBV5-1 and J is TRBJ1-1, with D possibly matching TRBD1 (6 bases). V lost 4 bases to trimming and J lost 3 bases, with 16 bases between them. Per the germline V gene, CDR1 is SGHRS and CDR2 is YFSETQ. The CDR3 sequence is 15 residues long. The CDR3 DNA sequence: TGCGCCAGCAGCCCAGGTGACAGGATCTACACTGAAGCTTTCTTT. It specifies CASSPGDRIYTEAFF.

The genes are TRBV28 and TRBJ2-1; TRBD2 matches at 15 bases. After removal of 5 bases from V and 0 bases from J, the junction contained 8 bases not matched to a gene. The CDR3 has 19 residues. Germline values: CDR1 MDHEN, CDR2 SYDVKM. This CDR3 reads CASSKGTSGRYRSYNEQFF. CDR3 coding DNA: TGTGCCAGCAGTAAAGGGACTAGCGGGAGGTACCGCTCCTACAATGAGCAGTTCTTC.

The CDR3 DNA sequence: TGTGCCAGCAGCTTAGCAGGGTGGACTAATGAAAAACTGTTTTTT. Translation gives CASSLAGWTNEKLFF. This sequence joins TRBV11-2 and TRBJ1-4, with D perhaps matching TRBD1 (5 bases). Germline CDR1 and CDR2: SGHAT and FQNNGV. Trimming shortened V by 1 base and J by 2 bases, and 8 bases separated the two germline ends. The CDR3 loop spans 15 amino acids.

CDR3 in DNA: TGTGCCAGCAGTGAAGCAGGGGGCGGTCAGCCCCAGCATTTT. Protein: CASSEAGGGQPQHF. The rearrangement links TRBV6-1 to TRBJ1-5, with 7 bases lining up with TRBD1. The ends lost 0 bases at V and 6 bases at J; junction bases unmatched: 2. This CDR3 is 14 amino acids long. Germline V CDR1 and CDR2: MNHNS, SASEGT.

V gene TRBV30 combines with J gene TRBJ2-1, with TRBD2 identical over 9 bases. V gave up 1 base and J gave up 8 bases; unmatched junction bases: 12. The CDR3 is 16 amino acids. Germline V gene lookup returns CDR1 GTSNPN and CDR2 SVGIG (reference sequence). The CDR3 sequence: CAWSARLAGPSDEQFF. The CDR3 nucleotides read TGTGCCTGGAGTGCCCGGCTAGCGGGACCCAGCGATGAGCAGTTCTTC.

The chain carries TRBV19 and TRBJ1-2, with D possibly TRBD1 on 5 matching bases. The V end was cut by 4 bases, the J end by 4 bases, with 10 bases between. Germline CDR1 and CDR2: LNHDA and SQIVND (reference sequence). This CDR3 comprises 13 residues. In DNA form, the CDR3 reads TGTGCCAGTAGTACCCAGGGAGGCTATGGCTACACCTTC. It is translated as CASSTQGGYGYTF.

The chain has TRBV18 and TRBJ2-5; tentative D call: TRBD1 (6 bases). Looked up from germline, CDR1 is KGHSH and CDR2 is LQKENI. Trimming took 2 bases from V and 3 from J, leaving 10 bases between them. This CDR3 is 14 amino acids long. In nucleotides, the CDR3 is TGTGCCAGCTCACCAACGACAGGAAAAGAGACCCAGTACTTC. This gives the protein CASSPTTGKETQYF.

The chain recombines TRBV21-1 with TRBJ2-1; TRBD1 is the table's D call and was not checked against the DNA. TRBV21-1 is a pseudogene locus. The CDR3 loop spans 18 amino acids. The CDR3, as DNA: TGTGCCAGCAGCATCCACACGTCGGGACATTGCTCCTACAATGAGCAGTTCTTC. Translated, it gives CASSIHTSGHCSYNEQFF.

The CDR3 DNA sequence: TGTGCCAGCAGCTTGAGTATTCGGACTCTAGCGGGGTACAATGAGCAGTTCTTC. Its protein product is CASSLSIRTLAGYNEQFF. The chain combines TRBV5-4 with TRBJ2-1; 9 bases fit TRBD2. Germline V CDR1 and CDR2: SGHNT, YYREEE (reference sequence). With V trimmed by 1 base and J by 4 bases, 12 bases remained unmatched. The length of the CDR3 is 18 residues.

The chain couples TRBV27 to TRBJ1-3; a possible D gene is TRBD1 (6 bases). The germline V gene has CDR1 MNHEY and CDR2 SMNVEV (reference sequence). This CDR3 comprises 15 residues. V lost 5 bases and J lost 1, with 12 bases in between. The CDR3 reads CASSLGGPSGNTIYF. For the CDR3, the DNA is TGTGCCAGCAGTCTAGGGGGACCATCTGGAAACACCATATATTTT.

This chain joins TRBV4-2 and TRBJ2-1, with a tentative D call TRBD2 (6 bases). The CDR3 contains 16 residues. Germline V CDR1 and CDR2: LGHNA, YNFKEQ. V was pared by 0 bases and J by 0 bases, with 9 bases between. The CDR3 protein is CASSQDLRGSYNEQFF. Written as DNA, the CDR3 is TGTGCCAGCAGCCAAGATTTGCGGGGCTCCTACAATGAGCAGTTCTTC.

The rearrangement joins TRBV4-3 to TRBJ2-1; 7 nucleotides match TRBD2. The CDR3 consists of 17 residues. Germline CDR1 reads LGHNA; CDR2 reads YSLEER. V shed 0 bases, J shed 1 base, and the junction held 6 bases outside the gene matches. The CDR3 loop reads CASSQDGEGQSYNEQFF. The DNA for the CDR3 is TGCGCCAGCAGCCAAGATGGGGAGGGCCAATCCTACAATGAGCAGTTCTTC.

The J gene is TRBJ2-1, the V gene TRBV19, with 9 bases aligning to TRBD2. Germline V gene data show CDR1 as LNHDA and CDR2 as SQIVND (reference sequence). The ends lost 7 bases at V and 6 bases at J; junction bases unmatched: 4. The CDR3 covers 13 residues. Here the CDR3 DNA reads TGTGCCAGTAAGACGACTAGCGGCAATGAGCAGTTCTTC. It yields the protein CASKTTSGNEQFF. The variable domain in full, completed from reference TRBV19 and TRBJ2-1, reads DGGITQSPKYLFRKEGQNVTLSCEQNLNHDAMYWYRQDPGQGLRLIYYSQIVNDFQKGDIAEGYSVSREKKESFPLTVTSAQKNPTAFYLCASKTTSGNEQFFGPGTRLTVL.

The chain has TRBV7-2 and TRBJ2-1; the match to TRBD2 covers 10 bases. V gave up 6 bases and J gave up 3 bases; unmatched junction bases: 11. CDR3 length: 17 amino acids. Germline V gene sequence: CDR1 SGHTA, CDR2 FQGNSA. The CDR3 DNA reads as TGTGCCAGCAGATCTGGCGCCGGGACTAGCGTCTACAATGAGCAGTTCTTC. Encoded protein: CASRSGAGTSVYNEQFF.